One sample yielded the 28 T cell receptor beta chains listed below, sequenced in a study of blood T cell repertoires in COVID-19 (dated by TCRdb to 2020 to 2021). Library preparation was by the immunoSEQ multiplex PCR assay. Imported from immuneACCESS, the table was reduced by TCRdb to in-frame sequences with V and J called. These copies leave out some clones; in studies compared against another copy, an unresolved V gene accounts for under half, and the cause of the remainder is not known. This sample comprises approximately 450,000 clones, roughly 91% of them detected only once. More than 4% of the sample lies in the top ten. The sequenced material came from peripheral blood. The receptors shown here come from a woman in her 30s with acute or convalescent COVID-19.

The chain has TRBV20-1 and TRBJ2-3, with D unresolved. CDR1 DFQATT and CDR2 SNEGSKA come from the germline V gene (reference sequence). The ends were cut back, 6 bases at V and 4 bases at J, with 8 bases in the middle. The CDR3 totals 11 residues. DNA of the CDR3: TGCAGTGCGCTAGTTTCAGATACGCAGTATTTT. It translates to CSALVSDTQYF.

In DNA form, the CDR3 reads TGTGCCAGCGGGTGGGGGCCGAATACAAGCTCCTATAATTCACCCCTCCACTTT. Its protein product is CASGWGPNTSSYNSPLHF. The chain uses TRBV2 and TRBJ1-6, with D tentatively TRBD1 (6 bases). This CDR3 comprises 18 residues. The germline V gene encodes CDR1 SNHLY and CDR2 FYNNEI. V was clipped by 8 bases and J by 0 bases, with 20 bases between them. Full variable domain (remainder filled in from reference TRBV2 and TRBJ1-6): EPEVTQTPSHQVTQMGQEVILRCVPISNHLYFYWYRQILGQKVEFLVSFYNNEISEKSEIFDDQFSVERPDGSNFTLKIRSTKLEDSAMYFCASGWGPNTSSYNSPLHFGNGTRLTVT.

The chain joins TRBV24-1 to TRBJ1-1, with TRBD1 matching over 8 bases. Germline values: CDR1 KGHDR, CDR2 SFDVKD. Trimming removed 0 bases from V and 3 bases from J; junction bases left unmatched: 8. The CDR3 has 17 amino acids. CDR3 sequence: CATSDLHRGGGYTEAFF. The CDR3 region has the DNA TGTGCCACCAGTGATTTGCACAGGGGGGGCGGATACACTGAAGCTTTCTTT.

This chain uses TRBV9 with TRBJ1-2; the match to TRBD1 covers 8 bases. Germline loops: CDR1 SGDLS, CDR2 YYNGEE. The CDR3 loop spans 18 amino acids. Unmatched junction bases numbered 22, after V lost 4 bases and J lost 8 bases. DNA of the CDR3: TGTGCCAGCAGCTCCAAGGAGGGCAGGGGGCGATATACAAACGGCTACACCTTC. Translated, it gives CASSSKEGRGRYTNGYTF.

The V gene is TRBV15, the J gene TRBJ1-5; 7 nucleotides agree with TRBD1. The length of the CDR3 is 15 residues. The V segment lost 0 bases and the J segment 4 bases; nucleotides outside the gene matches: 3. CDR1 is LNHNV and CDR2 is YYDKDF in the germline V gene (reference sequence). The chain's CDR3 is CATSRDPRGNQPQHF. The CDR3 nucleotides read TGTGCCACCAGCAGAGACCCCAGGGGGAATCAGCCCCAGCATTTT.

This clone turned up a few times. This chain's CDR3 is CASRANTEAFF. Here the CDR3 DNA reads TGTGCCAGCAGGGCGAACACTGAAGCTTTCTTT. The chain combines TRBV6-1 with TRBJ1-1; D unclear. The CDR3 spans 11 residues. Germline V gene data show CDR1 as MNHNS and CDR2 as SASEGT. V lost 6 bases and J lost 1, with 3 bases in between.

V is TRBV3-1 (or the pseudogene TRBV3-2) and J is TRBJ2-4, with 11 bases matching TRBD2. Trimming at V came to 4 bases and at J to 6 bases, leaving 5 bases not matched to a gene. The CDR3 loop spans 15 amino acids. The germline gives CDR1 LGHDT, CDR2 YNNKEL (reference sequence). The CDR3 loop is CASSLTSGRTNIQYF. DNA for the CDR3: TGTGCCAGCAGCCTCACTAGCGGGAGAACAAACATTCAGTACTTC.

V gene TRBV10-3 combines with J gene TRBJ2-5, with TRBD1 matching over 12 bases. Unmatched junction bases numbered 4, after V lost 0 bases and J lost 5 bases. Germline loops: CDR1 ENHRY, CDR2 SYGVKD. The CDR3 is 16 amino acids. CDR3 in DNA: TGTGCCATCAGTGAGTCGGGACAGGGGGCGCGTGAGACCCAGTACTTC. As protein: CAISESGQGARETQYF.

This chain connects TRBV30 to TRBJ1-2; D is possibly TRBD1 (5 bases). This CDR3 has 12 residues. The V gene lost 5 bases and the J gene lost 4 bases, with 11 bases spanning the gap. Germline V lookup: CDR1 GTSNPN, CDR2 SVGIG (reference sequence). The CDR3 spells CAWGTGGYGYTF. In DNA form, the CDR3 reads TGTGCCTGGGGGACCGGGGGCTATGGCTACACCTTC. Supplemented by reference TRBV30 and TRBJ1-2, the full variable domain reads SQTIHQWPATLVQPVGSPLSLECTVEGTSNPNLYWYRQAAGRGLQLLFYSVGIGQISSEVPQNLSASRPQDRQFILSSKKLLLSDSGFYLCAWGTGGYGYTFGSGTRLTVV.

The chain is built from TRBV28 and TRBJ1-3, with D possibly being TRBD1 (6 bases). V was pared by 5 bases and J by 3 bases, with 14 bases between. Per the germline V gene, CDR1 is MDHEN and CDR2 is SYDVKM. The CDR3 totals 15 residues. CDR3 sequence (DNA): TGTGCCAGCAGTAAAACAGGGCTGGTTGGAAACACCATATATTTT. Encoded protein: CASSKTGLVGNTIYF. The variable domain in full, with the rest retrieved from reference TRBV28 and TRBJ1-3, is DVKVTQSSRYLVKRTGEKVFLECVQDMDHENMFWYRQDPGLGLRLIYFSYDVKMKEKGDIPEGYSVSREKKERFSLILESASTNQTSMYLCASSKTGLVGNTIYFGEGSWLTVV.

This clone has a handful of counts. The V and J genes are TRBV11-2 and TRBJ1-2; D is perhaps TRBD1 (5 bases). V was trimmed by 5 bases and J by 0 bases, leaving 7 bases between them. The CDR3 covers 13 residues. Germline CDR1 and CDR2: SGHAT and FQNNGV. CDR3 residues: CASSRQPNYGYTF. In DNA, the CDR3 is TGTGCCAGCAGCCGACAGCCTAACTATGGCTACACCTTC.

The chain combines TRBV27 with TRBJ2-2; 10 bases align to TRBD2. Trimming removed 0 bases from V and 4 bases from J; junction bases left unmatched: 11. This CDR3 is 19 amino acids long. Germline V gives CDR1 MNHEY, CDR2 SMNVEV (reference sequence). In DNA form, the CDR3 reads TGTGCCAGCAGTTTATCGAAGGAGCGGGGGGGCCTGGGCACCGGGGAGCTGTTTTTT. This sequence encodes CASSLSKERGGLGTGELFF.

In regard to this clone: This sample also contains other DNA sequences that code for the same CDR3. The V gene is TRBV14, the J gene TRBJ2-7; no reliable D call. The CDR3 totals 11 residues. Germline V gene lookup returns CDR1 SGHDN and CDR2 FVKESK. V was clipped by 3 bases and J by 3 bases, with 3 bases between them. CDR3 loop: CASSQYYEQYF. CDR3 bases: TGTGCCAGCAGCCAGTACTACGAGCAGTACTTC.

The chain is built from TRBV6-1 and TRBJ1-4; the D is unclear. The CDR3 has 13 residues. V gave up 3 bases and J gave up 11 bases, with 13 bases separating them. Looked up from germline, CDR1 is MNHNS and CDR2 is SASEGT. The CDR3 is CASSEGTPSKLFF. The CDR3 bases are TGTGCCAGCAGTGAGGGCACCCCAAGTAAACTGTTTTTT.

The V and J genes are TRBV3-1 (or the pseudogene TRBV3-2) and TRBJ2-1, with D perhaps matching TRBD2 (6 bases). The germline V and J ends were trimmed by 0 bases and 2 bases, with 14 bases remaining between them. CDR1 and CDR2 from the germline V gene are LGHDT and YNNKEL (reference sequence). The CDR3 totals 17 residues. The CDR3 region has the DNA TGTGCCAGCAGCCAAGATGTGGCGGGACTGGCCTACAATGAGCAGTTCTTC. This translates into CASSQDVAGLAYNEQFF.

The gene calls are TRBV7-2 and TRBJ2-1, with 11 bases lining up with TRBD2. The CDR3 loop spans 17 amino acids. Per the germline V gene, CDR1 is SGHTA and CDR2 is FQGNSA. Unmatched junction bases numbered 8, after V lost 3 bases and J lost 4 bases. This CDR3 is CASSFGYLAGGYNEQFF. In DNA, the CDR3 is TGTGCCAGCAGCTTCGGATATTTAGCGGGGGGGTACAATGAGCAGTTCTTC.

In DNA, the CDR3 is TGTGCCAGCAGTTACTCTTCCACTAGCGGTTACAATGAGCAGTTCTTC. Its protein is CASSYSSTSGYNEQFF. This chain connects TRBV6-2 or TRBV6-3 to TRBJ2-1, with 8 bases fitting TRBD2. Losses at the gene ends were 0 bases for V and 4 bases for J; bases not matched to a gene: 5. The CDR3 loop spans 16 amino acids. Germline V gives CDR1 MNHEY, CDR2 SVGEGT.

This clone has a single count. The gene calls are TRBV2 and TRBJ1-5; D remains ambiguous. The V gene's germline CDR1 is SNHLY and CDR2 FYNNEI. This CDR3 has 14 amino acids. V was cut by 7 bases and J by 1 base, with 11 bases left in between. DNA for the CDR3: TGTGCCAGCAACGAGGCAATGAGCAATCAGCCCCAGCATTTT. Protein sequence: CASNEAMSNQPQHF.

Only a few counts were recorded for this clone. The chain has TRBV5-1 and TRBJ1-6; 10 positions agree with TRBD1. This CDR3 is built from 14 residues. Germline values: CDR1 SGHRS, CDR2 YFSETQ. V gave up 4 bases and J gave up 9 bases; unmatched junction bases: 4. The CDR3 bases are TGCGCCAGCAGCCCCCGGGACAGGGGTTCACCCCTCCACTTT. Protein: CASSPRDRGSPLHF.

The chain combines TRBV10-3 with TRBJ1-2; D might be TRBD1 (6 bases). The CDR3 has 14 residues. The V and J ends lost 1 base and 3 bases respectively, with 9 bases between them. Germline V CDR1 and CDR2: ENHRY, SYGVKD. The CDR3 here is CAISEYRDDYGYTF. CDR3 DNA sequence: TGTGCCATCAGTGAGTACAGGGATGACTATGGCTACACCTTC.

This clone was seen a single time. The chain couples TRBV7-6 to TRBJ2-5, with 7 bases matching TRBD2. This CDR3 has 16 residues. Germline CDR1 is SGHVS and CDR2 is FNYEAQ. J lost 6 bases, V lost 1 base, and 11 bases had no gene match. In DNA, the CDR3 is TGTGCCAGCAGCTTAGAGGGGCGCAGCGGGGTGAAGACCCAGTACTTC. Translation gives CASSLEGRSGVKTQYF.

The chain joins TRBV19 to TRBJ2-2; D not resolved. The V and J ends lost 11 bases and 3 bases respectively, with 10 bases between them. Germline CDR1 is LNHDA and CDR2 is SQIVND (reference sequence). This CDR3 is built from 12 residues. CDR3: CAGLADTGELFF. For the CDR3, the DNA is TGTGCCGGGTTGGCGGACACCGGGGAGCTGTTTTTT. Complete variable domain (other parts from reference TRBV19 and TRBJ2-2): DGGITQSPKYLFRKEGQNVTLSCEQNLNHDAMYWYRQDPGQGLRLIYYSQIVNDFQKGDIAEGYSVSREKKESFPLTVTSAQKNPTAFYLCAGLADTGELFFGEGSRLTVL.

V gene TRBV7-3 combines with J gene TRBJ2-7, with D unresolved. V shed 5 bases and J shed 5 bases, with 13 bases lying between them. This CDR3 has 13 residues. Germline V lookup: CDR1 SGHTA, CDR2 FQGTGA. The CDR3 protein is CASSPSGLNEQYF. The CDR3 DNA follows: TGTGCCAGCAGCCCCTCCGGTTTAAACGAGCAGTACTTC.

The chain is built from TRBV24-1 and TRBJ2-1; possible D gene TRBD2, 8 bases. The CDR3 loop spans 15 amino acids. Trimming pared 7 bases from V and 7 bases from J, leaving 19 bases between. Germline V CDR1 and CDR2: KGHDR, SFDVKD. The CDR3 is CATRNGRGLSNEQFF. CDR3 bases: TGTGCCACCAGAAACGGGAGGGGGCTGTCGAATGAGCAGTTCTTC.

This clone appeared once. The rearrangement uses TRBV2 and TRBJ1-6, with D perhaps matching TRBD1 (6 bases). CDR3 length equals 17 residues. V was trimmed by 0 bases and J by 10 bases, leaving 19 bases between them. Germline CDR1 is SNHLY and CDR2 is FYNNEI. The CDR3 bases are TGTGCCAGCAGTGAAGCGGGGTGGACAGAGGGGGGGTCACCCCTCCACTTT. Amino acid sequence: CASSEAGWTEGGSPLHF.

The chain couples TRBV19 to TRBJ1-2; TRBD1 matches 7 bases. There are 14 residues in the CDR3. The J segment lost 3 bases and the V segment lost 6 bases, leaving 7 bases of the junction unmatched. Germline assignment: CDR1 LNHDA and CDR2 SQIVND (reference sequence). CDR3 DNA: TGTGCCAGTAGCGAAACCAGGGGGGACTATGGCTACACCTTC. Translation: CASSETRGDYGYTF. The variable domain in full, completed from reference TRBV19 and TRBJ1-2, reads DGGITQSPKYLFRKEGQNVTLSCEQNLNHDAMYWYRQDPGQGLRLIYYSQIVNDFQKGDIAEGYSVSREKKESFPLTVTSAQKNPTAFYLCASSETRGDYGYTFGSGTRLTVV.

The rearrangement joins TRBV3-1 (or the pseudogene TRBV3-2) to TRBJ2-3; 9 positions match TRBD2. In germline, CDR1 is LGHDT, CDR2 YNNKEL (reference sequence). The CDR3 has 16 residues. V trimming: 3 bases; J trimming: 4 bases; junction bases outside the gene matches: 8. The CDR3 is CASSHSWRGGPDTQYF. CDR3 coding DNA: TGTGCCAGCAGCCACTCCTGGCGGGGGGGGCCAGATACGCAGTATTTT.

The chain has TRBV24-1 and TRBJ2-1; 7 bases agree with TRBD1. The junction had 6 bases not matched to a gene; V was cut back by 3 bases and J by 5 bases. Germline CDR1 KGHDR, CDR2 SFDVKD. The CDR3 has 15 residues. Written as DNA, the CDR3 is TGTGCCACCAGTGATAACGACAGGGTCCACAATGAGCAGTTCTTC. Protein sequence: CATSDNDRVHNEQFF.